This T cell receptor (beta chain) came from a study of T-cell reconstitution after alpha-beta-depleted transplantation in children. Unique molecular identifiers were incorporated during preparation of the TCRbeta library. TCRdb analysed the PCR reads with MiXCR anew, one entry per CDR3 protein. The data show more than 550,000 distinct CDR3 sequences, with over 9.5% seen just once and 3.5% to 5% held by the top ten. The CDR3 runs to 11 residues. Germline V gives CDR1 SGHRS, CDR2 YFSETQ. The TCR was taken from a human donor who donated a stem cell graft to a child with acute myeloid leukemia. This rearrangement joins TRBV5-1 to TRBJ2-3; tentative D call: TRBD1 (6 bases). The material sequenced was PBMCs from the stem cell graft donor, taken from the stem cell graft. This chain's CDR3 is CEPAGEDTQYF. Here the CDR3 DNA reads TGCGAGCCAGCAGGGGAAGATACGCAGTATTTT.